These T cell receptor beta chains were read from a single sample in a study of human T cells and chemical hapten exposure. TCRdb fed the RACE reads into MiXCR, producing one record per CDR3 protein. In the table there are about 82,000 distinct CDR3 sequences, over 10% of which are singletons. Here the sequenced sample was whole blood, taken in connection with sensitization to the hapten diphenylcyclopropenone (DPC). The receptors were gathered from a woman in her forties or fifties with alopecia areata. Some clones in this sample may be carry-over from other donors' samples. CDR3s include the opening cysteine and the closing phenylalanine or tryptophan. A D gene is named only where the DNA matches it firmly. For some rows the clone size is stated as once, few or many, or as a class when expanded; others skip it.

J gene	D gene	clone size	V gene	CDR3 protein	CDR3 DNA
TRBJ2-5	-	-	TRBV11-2	CASSTTRQLQETQYF	TGTGCCAGCAGCACTACCCGACAGCTACAAGAGACCCAGTACTTC
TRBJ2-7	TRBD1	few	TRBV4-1	CASSQKRGHSYEQYF	TGCGCCAGCAGCCAAAAGAGGGGGCACTCCTACGAGCAGTACTTC
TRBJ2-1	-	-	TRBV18	CASSPGRGPVNEQFF	TGTGCCAGCTCACCGGGGAGGGGGCCCGTCAATGAGCAGTTCTTC
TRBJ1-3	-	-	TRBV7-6	CASSNERAQAGNTIYF	TGTGCCAGCAGCAATGAGCGGGCCCAGGCTGGAAACACCATATATTTT
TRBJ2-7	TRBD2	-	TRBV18	CASSPLAGAPSSYEQYF	TGTGCCAGCTCACCTTTAGCGGGAGCCCCTAGCTCCTACGAGCAGTACTTC
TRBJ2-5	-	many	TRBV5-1	CASSLAVSQETQYF	TGCGCCAGCAGCTTGGCCGTGAGCCAAGAGACCCAGTACTTC
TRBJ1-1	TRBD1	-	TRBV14	CASSQRDSANTEAFF	TGTGCCAGCAGCCAGCGGGACAGCGCGAACACTGAAGCTTTCTTT
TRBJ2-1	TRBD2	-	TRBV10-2	CASSELSSGRGNEQFF	TGCGCCAGCAGTGAGCTCTCTAGCGGGAGAGGCAATGAGCAGTTCTTC
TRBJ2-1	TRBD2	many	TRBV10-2	CASGGGSSYNEQFF	TGCGCCAGCGGGGGGGGGAGCTCCTACAATGAGCAGTTCTTC
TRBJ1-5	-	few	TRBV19	CASSIQDQPQHF	TGTGCCAGTAGTATTCAGGATCAGCCCCAGCATTTT
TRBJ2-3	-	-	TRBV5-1	CASSRITIGIIPDTQYF	TGCGCCAGCAGCAGAATTACTATAGGTATAATTCCAGATACGCAGTATTTT
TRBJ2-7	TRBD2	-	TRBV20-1	CSARVLAGGHYEQYF	TGCAGTGCTAGAGTACTAGCGGGAGGGCACTACGAGCAGTACTTC
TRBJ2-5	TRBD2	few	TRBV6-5	CASSTPGLAGVETQYF	TGTGCCAGCAGTACGCCGGGACTAGCGGGAGTTGAGACCCAGTACTTC
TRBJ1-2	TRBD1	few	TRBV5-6	CASSPRGRWANYGYTF	TGTGCCAGCAGCCCCAGGGGGCGCTGGGCTAACTATGGCTACACCTTC
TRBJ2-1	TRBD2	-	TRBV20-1	CGASGSSGRREQFF	TGCGGTGCTAGCGGGTCTAGCGGGAGACGTGAGCAGTTCTTC
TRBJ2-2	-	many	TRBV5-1	CASSLEGTENTGELFF	TGCGCCAGCAGCTTGGAGGGGACGGAGAACACCGGGGAGCTGTTTTTT
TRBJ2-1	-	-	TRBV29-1	CSVELINEQFF	TGCAGCGTTGAACTAATCAATGAGCAGTTCTTC
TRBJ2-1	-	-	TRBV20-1	CSAVAWNNEQFF	TGCAGTGCCGTCGCTTGGAACAATGAGCAGTTCTTC
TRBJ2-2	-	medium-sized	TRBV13	CASSSDTEGGELFF	TGTGCCAGCAGCTCCGACACAGAGGGCGGGGAGCTGTTTTTT
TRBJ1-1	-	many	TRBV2	CASILNSQGMNTEAFF	TGTGCCAGCATCCTCAATAGCCAGGGCATGAACACTGAAGCTTTCTTT
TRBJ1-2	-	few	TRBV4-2	CASSAVRESGYTF	TGTGCCAGCAGCGCCGTGAGGGAATCTGGCTACACCTTC
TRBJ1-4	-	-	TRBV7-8	CASSLLGDEKLFF	TGTGCCAGCAGCTTATTAGGTGATGAAAAACTGTTTTTT
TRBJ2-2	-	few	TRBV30	CAWSLNTGELFF	TGTGCCTGGAGTTTGAACACCGGGGAGCTGTTTTTT
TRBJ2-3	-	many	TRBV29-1	CSETPQGESTDTQYF	TGCAGCGAAACCCCCCAGGGTGAAAGCACAGATACGCAGTATTTT
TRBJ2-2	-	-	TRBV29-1	CSTSSGANTGELFF	TGCAGCACCTCTTCAGGGGCGAACACCGGGGAGCTGTTTTTT
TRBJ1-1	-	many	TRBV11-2	CASSLSVTGEMNTEAFF	TGTGCCAGCAGCTTATCTGTGACAGGAGAAATGAACACTGAAGCTTTCTTT
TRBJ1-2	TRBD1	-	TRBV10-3	CATGDRVRGYGYTF	TGTGCCACCGGGGACAGGGTACGCGGCTATGGCTACACCTTC
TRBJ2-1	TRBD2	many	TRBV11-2	CASSLAPSGRDNEQFF	TGTGCCAGCAGCTTAGCCCCTAGCGGGAGGGACAATGAGCAGTTCTTC
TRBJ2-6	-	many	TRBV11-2	CASSLDYGHHSGANVLTF	TGTGCCAGCAGCTTAGATTATGGACACCACTCTGGGGCCAACGTCCTGACTTTC
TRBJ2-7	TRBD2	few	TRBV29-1	CATSAGDEQYF	TGCGCCACCTCGGCGGGAGACGAGCAGTACTTC
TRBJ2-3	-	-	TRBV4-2	CASSQDASISTDTQYF	TGTGCCAGCAGCCAAGATGCCAGTATAAGCACAGATACGCAGTATTTT
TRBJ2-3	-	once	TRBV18	CASSPSASGTDTQYF	TGTGCCAGCTCACCAAGTGCTTCCGGCACAGATACGCAGTATTTT
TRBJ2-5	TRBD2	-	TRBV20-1	CSARDWRTSGPQETQYF	TGCAGTGCTAGAGATTGGAGGACTAGCGGGCCTCAAGAGACCCAGTACTTC
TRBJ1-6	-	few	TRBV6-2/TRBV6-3	CASSYSTDPVPLHF	TGTGCCAGCAGTTACTCGACAGACCCCGTTCCCCTCCACTTT
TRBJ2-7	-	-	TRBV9	CASSVNPDPGTYEQYF	TGTGCCAGCAGCGTTAATCCGGATCCGGGGACCTACGAGCAGTACTTC
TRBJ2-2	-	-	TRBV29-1	CSVEGPSNTGELFF	TGCAGCGTTGAAGGACCGTCGAACACCGGGGAGCTGTTTTTT
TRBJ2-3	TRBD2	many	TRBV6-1	CASSALAGGPDTQYF	TGTGCCAGCAGTGCTCTAGCGGGAGGGCCTGATACGCAGTATTTT
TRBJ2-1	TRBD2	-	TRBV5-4	CASSNGGAGNNEQFF	TGTGCCAGCAGCAATGGGGGAGCGGGGAACAATGAGCAGTTCTTC
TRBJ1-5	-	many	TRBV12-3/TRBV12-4	CASSLLTGGNQPQHF	TGTGCCAGCAGTTTACTGACAGGTGGCAATCAGCCCCAGCATTTT
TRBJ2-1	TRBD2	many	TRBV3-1	CASSQNIVSGSWNEQFF	TGTGCCAGCAGCCAAAATATTGTTAGCGGGAGTTGGAATGAGCAGTTCTTC
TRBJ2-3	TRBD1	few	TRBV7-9	CASSTDRVTDTQYF	TGTGCCAGCAGCACCGACAGGGTCACAGATACGCAGTATTTT